This paragraph covers one T cell receptor beta chain sequence. Its antigen is as yet unknown. Trimming took off 4 bases at V and 11 bases at J, with 12 bases between the two ends. This CDR3 comprises 12 residues. CDR1 MNHEY and CDR2 SVGAGI come from the germline V gene. The data were taken from a study of T cell responses to AZD1222 COVID-19 vaccine. Turning to the study itself: Second-dose intervals near 4 or 12 weeks were combined. Study-wide results and caveats: Females outnumbered males among donors, who were mostly white British; clonal diversity was possibly underestimated. Reportedly, close to half of spike-specific TCRs are directed against unmutated variant regions. Spike regions recognized by vaccine-associated CD4 TCRs spanned the protein, led by 160-218 and 743-854.

Method: immunoSEQ multiplex PCR; TCRdb's copy keeps in-frame clones and lacks some. Of around 140,000 clones in the sample, over 75% were seen once. This rearrangement joins TRBV6-5 to TRBJ1-5; D is ambiguous. The receptor was derived from an adult in good health. This specimen consisted of peripheral blood, obtained on day 0 of AZD1222 vaccination. The CDR3 protein is CASSSPGSAQHF. For the CDR3, the DNA is TGTGCCAGCAGTTCCCCCGGGTCGGCCCAGCATTTT.